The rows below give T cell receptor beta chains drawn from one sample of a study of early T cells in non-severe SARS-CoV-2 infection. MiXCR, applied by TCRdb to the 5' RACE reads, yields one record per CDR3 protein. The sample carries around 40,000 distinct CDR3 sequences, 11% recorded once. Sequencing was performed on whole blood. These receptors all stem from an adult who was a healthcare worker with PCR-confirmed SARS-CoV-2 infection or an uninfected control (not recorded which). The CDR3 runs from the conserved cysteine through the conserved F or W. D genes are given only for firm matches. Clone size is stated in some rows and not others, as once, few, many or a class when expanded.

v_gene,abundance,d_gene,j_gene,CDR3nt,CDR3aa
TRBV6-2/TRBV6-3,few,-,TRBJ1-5,TGTGCCAGCACCAAATACGGCGGCAGGGGTCAGCCCCAGCATTTT,CASTKYGGRGQPQHF
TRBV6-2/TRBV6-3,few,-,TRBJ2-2,TGTGCCAGCAGCGTAAACTTGAACACCGGGGAGCTGTTTTTT,CASSVNLNTGELFF
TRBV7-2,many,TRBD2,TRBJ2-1,TGTGCCAGCAGCTTATCCGTACGACTAGCGCCTTACTTC,CASSLSVRLAPYF
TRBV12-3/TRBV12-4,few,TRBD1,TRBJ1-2,TGTGCCAGCAGTTTACAGGGGGAATTGGGAGGCTACACCTTC,CASSLQGELGGYTF
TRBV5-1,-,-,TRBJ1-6,TGCGCCAGCAGATACGGGGGGCAGCATTCACCCCTCCACTTT,CASRYGGQHSPLHF
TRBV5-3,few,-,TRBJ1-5,TGTGCCAGAAGCCCCCGGGGAGGGCGAAGCAATCAGCCCCAGCATTTT,CARSPRGGRSNQPQHF
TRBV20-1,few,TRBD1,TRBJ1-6,TGCAGTGCTAGACTGGCGACAGGGAGGAATTCACCCCTCCACTTT,CSARLATGRNSPLHF
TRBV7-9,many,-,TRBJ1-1,TGTGCCAGCAGCTTTGTCCACACTGAAGCTTTCTTT,CASSFVHTEAFF
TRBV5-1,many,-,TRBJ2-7,TGCGCCAGCAGCCCCCTAGGGAGTACCTACGAGCAGTACTTC,CASSPLGSTYEQYF
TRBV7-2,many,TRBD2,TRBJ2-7,TGTGCCAGCAGCACAACTAGCGACACCTACGAGCAGTACTTC,CASSTTSDTYEQYF
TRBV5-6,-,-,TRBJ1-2,TGTGCCAGCAGCCCGACGGGCCTTCAGGGGCTTGGTGGCTACACCTTC,CASSPTGLQGLGGYTF
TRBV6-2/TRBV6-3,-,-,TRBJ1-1,TGTGCCAGCAGCCGATACGGCGGCCCCCGGGGAGCTTTCTTT,CASSRYGGPRGAFF
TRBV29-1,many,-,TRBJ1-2,TGCAGCGTTGAAGATCGGGGTTTCTTATATGGCTACACCTTC,CSVEDRGFLYGYTF
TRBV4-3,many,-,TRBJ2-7,TGCGCCAGCAGCCGAATAACGGGGGCGTCTTACGAGCAGTACTTC,CASSRITGASYEQYF
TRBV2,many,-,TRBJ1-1,TGTGCCAGCAGGGTTGACGGATACACTGAAGCTTTCTTT,CASRVDGYTEAFF
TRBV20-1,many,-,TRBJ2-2,TGCAGTGCTATTCTCAGACAAACCACCGGGGAGCTGTTTTTT,CSAILRQTTGELFF
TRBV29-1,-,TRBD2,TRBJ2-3,TGCAGCGTTGAAGGTGTAGCGGGGGCCTCCACAGATACGCAGTATTTT,CSVEGVAGASTDTQYF
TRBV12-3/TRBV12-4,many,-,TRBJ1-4,TGTGCCAGCACCCAGGGCCAGACTGAAAAACTGTTTTTT,CASTQGQTEKLFF
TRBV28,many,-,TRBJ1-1,TGTGCCAGTAGTGCGGGGGGGTGGAACACTGAAGCTTTCTTT,CASSAGGWNTEAFF
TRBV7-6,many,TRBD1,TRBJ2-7,TGTGCCAGCAGCGACAGGGGCGAGCAGTACTTC,CASSDRGEQYF
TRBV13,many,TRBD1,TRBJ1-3,TGTGCCAGCAGCTCCGCCGGACAGGGTAGCACCATATATTTT,CASSSAGQGSTIYF
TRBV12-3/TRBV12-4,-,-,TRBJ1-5,TGTGCCAGCACCCTGGGGGGGGCGTTAAGTCAGCCCCAGCATTTT,CASTLGGALSQPQHF
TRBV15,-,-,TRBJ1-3,TGTGCCACCAGCAGAGATCCCGGCCCACCTGAAACCATATATTTT,CATSRDPGPPETIYF
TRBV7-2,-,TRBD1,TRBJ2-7,TGTGCCAGCAGCTTCATGGGACAGGGGGCCTACGAGCAGTACTTC,CASSFMGQGAYEQYF
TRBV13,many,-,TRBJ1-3,TGTGCCAGCAGCTTAGGCCTAATCGTTGGCTCTGGAAACACCATATATTTT,CASSLGLIVGSGNTIYF
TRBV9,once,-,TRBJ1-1,TGTGCCAGCAGCGTAGCCACAGATACTGAAGCTTTCTTT,CASSVATDTEAFF
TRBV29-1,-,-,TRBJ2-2,TGCAGCTTCAAACGACTGACTAACACCGGGGAGCTGTTTTTT,CSFKRLTNTGELFF
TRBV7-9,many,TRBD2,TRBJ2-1,TGTGCCAGCAGCTTATTCGGTCATGAAGACCTAGCGGGGGGCTTTTACAATGAGCAGTTCTTC,CASSLFGHEDLAGGFYNEQFF
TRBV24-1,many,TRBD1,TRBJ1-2,TGTGCCACCAGTGATAAGGACAGGGGCTATGGCTACACCTTC,CATSDKDRGYGYTF
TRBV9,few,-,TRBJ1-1,TGTGCCAGCACTTTTAAACAGGGCACTGAAGCTTTCTTT,CASTFKQGTEAFF
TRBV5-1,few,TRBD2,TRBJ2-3,TGCGCCAGCAGCTTGGCTCCAGCGGGGGGCACAGATACGCAGTATTTT,CASSLAPAGGTDTQYF
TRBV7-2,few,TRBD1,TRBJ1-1,TGTGCCAGCAGCCTGGACAGGCGGGGCACTGAAGCTTTCTTT,CASSLDRRGTEAFF
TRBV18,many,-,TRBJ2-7,TGTGCCAGCTCACCGTCGCAGAGTTACGAGCAGTACTTC,CASSPSQSYEQYF
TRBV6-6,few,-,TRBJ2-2,TGTGCCAGCAGCCCCCGACTAGGTGGGGGGACGAACACCGGGGAGCTGTTTTTT,CASSPRLGGGTNTGELFF
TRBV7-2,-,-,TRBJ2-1,TGTGCCAGCAGCCCAGGCGCAGGGTGGTCCTACAATGAGCAGTTCTTC,CASSPGAGWSYNEQFF
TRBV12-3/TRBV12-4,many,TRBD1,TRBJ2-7,TGTGCCAGCAGTTTAATGGCCGGGACAGGCGAGCAGTACTTC,CASSLMAGTGEQYF
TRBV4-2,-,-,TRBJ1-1,TGTGCCAGCAGCCAAGATAATCGGCAGGGCAACACTGAAGCTTTCTTT,CASSQDNRQGNTEAFF
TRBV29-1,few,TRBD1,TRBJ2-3,TGCGGGACAGTTCGCACAGATACGCAGTATTTT,CGTVRTDTQYF
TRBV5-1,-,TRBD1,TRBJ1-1,TGCGCCAGCAGCACCGACAGGGACGGGGTAGCTTTCTTT,CASSTDRDGVAFF
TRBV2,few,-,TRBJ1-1,TGTGCCAGCAGCCCTAGGGTTCGTCAATCGTATGCTTTCTTT,CASSPRVRQSYAFF
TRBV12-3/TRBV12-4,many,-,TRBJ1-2,TGTGCCAGCAGCCGAGTGGGGGCTAACTATGGCTACACCTTC,CASSRVGANYGYTF
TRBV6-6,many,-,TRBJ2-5,TGTGCCAGCAGAAACTCTAGGGCAGAGACCCAGTACTTC,CASRNSRAETQYF
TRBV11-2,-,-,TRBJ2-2,TGTGCCAGCAGCCCGATCACCGGGGAGCTGTTTTTT,CASSPITGELFF
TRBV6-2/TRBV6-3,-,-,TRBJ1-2,TGTGCCAGCAGTTGGGGGCTTGACTATGGCTACACCTTC,CASSWGLDYGYTF
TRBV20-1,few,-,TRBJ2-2,TGCAGTGCTAGAGTTACTCGCGAGACCGGGGAGCTGTTTTTT,CSARVTRETGELFF